Below are 21 T cell receptor beta chains sequenced from a single sample in a study of blood T cell repertoires in COVID-19. Here immunoSEQ multiplex PCR was the method, and the copy in TCRdb shows in-frame clones only, minus some. The repertoire consists of approximately 120,000 clones, with roughly 85% occurring once and the leading ten covering 18%. The sample taken for sequencing was peripheral blood. These receptors all come from a woman aged 55-69 years with acute or convalescent COVID-19.

This clone has only a few counts. V and J are TRBV10-3 and TRBJ2-7, with 9 bases aligning to TRBD1. The germline CDR1 and CDR2 sequences are ENHRY and SYGVKD. The CDR3 totals 15 residues. The V gene end was trimmed by 3 bases and the J gene end by 2 bases; junction bases not matched to a gene: 5. The CDR3 DNA follows: TGTGCCATCAGTGACCCGGGACAGGGAGCCTACGAGCAGTACTTC. Its translation: CAISDPGQGAYEQYF.

This sequence joins TRBV28 and TRBJ1-1; D remains unclear. This CDR3 contains 14 residues. Trimming left V 3 bases short and J 0 bases short, with 8 bases between. Per the germline V gene, CDR1 is MDHEN and CDR2 is SYDVKM. The CDR3 reads CASSFEQLNTEAFF. The CDR3 DNA follows: TGTGCCAGCAGTTTTGAACAGTTGAACACTGAAGCTTTCTTT.

This clone has ten or more counts. The V gene is TRBV12-5, the J gene TRBJ1-1, with D perhaps matching TRBD1 (5 bases). Germline V gene sequence: CDR1 LGHNT, CDR2 FRNRAP. V shed 5 bases and J shed 4 bases, with 17 bases lying between them. This CDR3 region has 15 residues. DNA for the CDR3: TGTGCTAGTGGTCCTCAACAGGTATGGGTCACTGAAGCTTTCTTT. The encoded protein is CASGPQQVWVTEAFF.

The chain carries TRBV20-1 and TRBJ1-2; D remains unclear. V lost 6 bases and J lost 3, with 8 bases in between. The CDR3 has 11 residues. CDR1 and CDR2 (germline): DFQATT, SNEGSKA (reference sequence). CDR3 protein: CSARTDYGYTF. Written as DNA, the CDR3 is TGCAGTGCGAGGACTGACTATGGCTACACCTTC.

The chain recombines TRBV18 with TRBJ2-2; tentative D call: TRBD2 (6 bases). Germline-derived CDR1 and CDR2 are KGHSH and LQKENI. Trimming shortened V by 6 bases and J by 4 bases, and 12 bases separated the two germline ends. The CDR3 loop spans 14 amino acids. CDR3 residues: CASSYRGGTGELFF. The CDR3 DNA sequence: TGTGCCAGCTCGTACCGGGGAGGCACCGGGGAGCTGTTTTTT.

This CDR3 is CASHKSSEVSSGYTF. In DNA, the CDR3 is TGTGCCAGCCACAAGTCATCGGAGGTTTCGTCCGGCTACACCTTC. This chain uses TRBV18 with TRBJ1-2; the D is unclear. The germline V gene has CDR1 KGHSH and CDR2 LQKENI. Trimming left V 8 bases short and J 8 bases short, with 24 bases between. This CDR3 has 15 residues.

This clone was observed a few times. The rearrangement joins TRBV5-6 to TRBJ1-5; TRBD1 might be the D (6 bases). CDR1 SGHDT and CDR2 YYEEEE come from the germline V gene. V was trimmed by 3 bases and J by 3 bases, leaving 13 bases between them. This CDR3 region has 15 residues. The CDR3: CASSSAGDINQPQHF. CDR3 sequence (DNA): TGTGCCAGCAGCTCTGCCGGGGACATCAATCAGCCCCAGCATTTT.

This sequence joins TRBV21-1 and TRBJ1-4. TRBV21-1 is a pseudogene locus. The CDR3 has 15 amino acids. CDR3 nucleotide sequence: TGTGCCAGCAGCAAAGACCCCGGTTCTAATGAAAAACTGTTTTTT. Protein sequence: CASSKDPGSNEKLFF.

The J gene is TRBJ2-5, the V gene TRBV3-1 (or the pseudogene TRBV3-2); 9 bases line up with TRBD2. This CDR3 spans 16 amino acids. Losses at the gene ends were 3 bases for V and 0 bases for J; bases not matched to a gene: 5. Germline V gene sequence: CDR1 LGHDT, CDR2 YNNKEL (reference sequence). CDR3: CASSQMTSGHQETQYF. DNA for the CDR3: TGTGCCAGCAGCCAGATGACTAGCGGCCACCAAGAGACCCAGTACTTC.

The chain combines TRBV18 with TRBJ2-1; perhaps TRBD2 as D (5 bases). CDR1 and CDR2 (germline): KGHSH, LQKENI. V dropped 1 base and J dropped 1 base, with 8 bases sitting between them. This CDR3 region has 15 residues. CDR3 bases: TGTGCCAGCTCACCACTTAGCGCTTCCTACAATGAGCAGTTCTTC. This gives the protein CASSPLSASYNEQFF.

The genes are TRBV9 and TRBJ1-2, with 12 bases identical to TRBD1. This CDR3 spans 15 amino acids. Germline V gene sequence: CDR1 SGDLS, CDR2 YYNGEE. Trimming took 2 bases from V and 4 from J; bases not matched to a gene: 3. The CDR3 here is CASSVGQGATYGYTF. CDR3 bases: TGTGCCAGCAGCGTGGGACAGGGGGCCACCTATGGCTACACCTTC.

The CDR3 here is CASREPGIINEQYF. Here the CDR3 DNA reads TGTGCCAGCAGAGAGCCCGGGATTATAAACGAGCAGTACTTC. The V and J genes are TRBV27 and TRBJ2-7, with D possibly being TRBD2 (5 bases). V gave up 6 bases and J gave up 5 bases, with 17 bases separating them. The CDR3 runs to 14 residues. The V gene's germline CDR1 is MNHEY and CDR2 SMNVEV (reference sequence).

J is TRBJ1-6 and V is TRBV11-2; D is unclear. CDR1 and CDR2 from the germline V gene are SGHAT and FQNNGV. V lost 5 bases to trimming and J lost 6 bases, with 8 bases between them. The CDR3 consists of 13 residues. The DNA of the CDR3 is TGTGCCAGCAGCCCTCGTCCTAATTCACCCCTCCACTTT. Its protein product is CASSPRPNSPLHF.

The CDR3 nucleotides are TGTGCCATCAGTCCTTTGGCGGATAGCTCCTACAATGAGCAGTTCTTC. Translation: CAISPLADSSYNEQFF. The rearrangement links TRBV10-3 to TRBJ2-1; D is undetermined. This CDR3 is built from 16 residues. CDR1 is ENHRY and CDR2 is SYGVKD in the germline V gene. V lost 5 bases to trimming and J lost 0 bases, with 14 bases between them.

This chain joins TRBV29-1 and TRBJ1-5; no reliable D call. From germline, CDR1 is SQVTM and CDR2 ANQGSEA. CDR3 length: 13 amino acids. The V gene lost 3 bases and the J gene lost 4 bases, with 10 bases spanning the gap. The CDR3 nucleotides are TGCAGCGTTGATCTGGGGAGAAATCAGCCCCAGCATTTT. Protein product: CSVDLGRNQPQHF. Full variable domain (outside the CDR3, taken from reference TRBV29-1 and TRBJ1-5): SAVISQKPSRDICQRGTSLTIQCQVDSQVTMMFWYRQQPGQSLTLIATANQGSEATYESGFVIDKFPISRPNLTFSTLTVSNMSPEDSSIYLCSVDLGRNQPQHFGDGTRLSIL.

The chain carries TRBV6-4 and TRBJ2-2, with 7 bases that match TRBD2. Trimming took 5 bases from V and 0 from J; bases not matched to a gene: 0. The CDR3 length is 14 residues. CDR1 and CDR2 from the germline V gene are MRHNA and SNTAGT. For the CDR3, the DNA is TGTGCCAGCAGTAGCGGGACGAACACCGGGGAGCTGTTTTTT. Residues: CASSSGTNTGELFF.

J is TRBJ1-6 and V is TRBV6-1, with a weak D call TRBD1 (5 bases). This CDR3 is 16 amino acids long. Germline lookup yields CDR1 MNHNS and CDR2 SASEGT. With 0 bases removed from V and 8 bases from J, the gap between germline ends came to 14 bases. DNA of the CDR3: TGTGCCAGCAGTGAAGCAGGAGACGGGGGATATTCACCCCTCCACTTT. Translated: CASSEAGDGGYSPLHF.

This rearrangement joins TRBV5-1 to TRBJ2-1, with D possibly being TRBD2 (6 bases). Trimming pared 4 bases from V and 2 bases from J, leaving 13 bases between. The CDR3 is 15 residues long. CDR1 SGHRS and CDR2 YFSETQ come from the germline V gene. CDR3 region: CASSLGAGAYNEQFF. CDR3 coding DNA: TGCGCCAGCAGCCTGGGAGCGGGCGCCTACAATGAGCAGTTCTTC.

The V gene is TRBV18, the J gene TRBJ2-5; D is ambiguous. Germline V lookup: CDR1 KGHSH, CDR2 LQKENI. V gave up 3 bases and J gave up 5 bases, with 4 bases separating them. This CDR3 is 11 amino acids long. CDR3 loop: CASSPGETQYF. CDR3 in DNA: TGTGCCAGCTCACCCGGGGAGACCCAGTACTTC.

The gene calls are TRBV5-6 and TRBJ1-4; D is ambiguous. Per germline, CDR1 SGHDT and CDR2 YYEEEE. V lost 0 bases, J lost 3 bases, and 6 bases lay in between. The CDR3 sequence is 14 residues long. For the CDR3, the DNA is TGTGCCAGCAGCTTGGTTTCGGCTAATGAAAAACTGTTTTTT. This translates into CASSLVSANEKLFF.

The CDR3 reads CATPTLPIYF. CDR3 in DNA: TGCGCCACCCCGACTCTACCCATATATTTT. The rearrangement uses TRBV23-1 and TRBJ1-3; the D is unclear. TRBV23-1 carries the ORF label, with uncertain function. V dropped 10 bases and J dropped 11 bases, with 12 bases sitting between them. The CDR3 has 10 amino acids.